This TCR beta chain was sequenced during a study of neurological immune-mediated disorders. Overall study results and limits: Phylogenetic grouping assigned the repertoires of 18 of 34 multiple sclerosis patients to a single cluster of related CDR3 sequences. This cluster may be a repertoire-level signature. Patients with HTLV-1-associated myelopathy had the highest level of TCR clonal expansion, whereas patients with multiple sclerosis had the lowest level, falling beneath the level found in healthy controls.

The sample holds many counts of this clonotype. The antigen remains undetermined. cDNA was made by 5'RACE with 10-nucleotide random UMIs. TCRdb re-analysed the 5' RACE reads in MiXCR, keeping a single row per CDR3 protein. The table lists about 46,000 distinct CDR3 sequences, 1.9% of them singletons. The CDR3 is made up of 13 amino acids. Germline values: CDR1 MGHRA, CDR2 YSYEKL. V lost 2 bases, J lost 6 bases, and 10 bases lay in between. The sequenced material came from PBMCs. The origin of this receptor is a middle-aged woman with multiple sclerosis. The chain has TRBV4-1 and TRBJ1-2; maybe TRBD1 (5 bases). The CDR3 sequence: CASSQRGYNGYTF. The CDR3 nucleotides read TGCGCCAGCAGCCAAAGGGGTTATAATGGCTACACCTTC.